This T cell receptor beta chain originates from a study of blood T cell repertoires in COVID-19 (dated by TCRdb to about 2020). General notes on the study: Collaborator samples came from the United States, Italy and Spain and covered acute and convalescent phases of COVID-19. The material from the prospective study consisted of cDNA or gDNA derived from T cells, B-cell-depleted T cells, or PBMCs. Deeply sampled blood TCRbeta repertoires from subjects exposed to, actively infected with, or recovered from COVID-19 were included in the dataset. The repertoires were released in a freely available public database intended as a resource for research on the immune response to SARS-CoV-2. The samples were drawn from two sources: the first 160 participants of the ongoing ImmuneRACE study, and 1,200 or so subjects contributed by 6 global collaborators. Nearly every sample came with metadata listing a de-identified subject ID, COVID-19 status, age in years and sex. HLA class I and class II types, where available, came from metadata supplied by the sample provider rather than from assay-based typing. Overall results and qualifications from the work: How much clinical and demographic metadata was included differed by source and by participant, and the metadata was provided uncurated.

Comment on this clone: No antigen is known for it. No much larger clone is present one base from it, and per-base qualities are unavailable.

V is reduced by 1 base and J by 3 bases, leaving a spacing of 7 bases between them. The CDR3 measures 13 amino acids from cysteine to phenylalanine. Only the CDR3 DNA stays, 39 bases, in frame from base 1. CDR1 LNHDA and CDR2 SQIVND were looked up in the germline V gene (reference sequence). TCRbeta CDR3 regions were amplified from genomic DNA by means of the immunoSEQ Assay, a bias-controlled multiplex PCR. The authors' analysis ran thus. Nucleated cell counts per sample were estimated from amplification of reference gene primers within the assay. To quantify the absolute abundance of each unique TCRbeta CDR3 rearrangement, sequence reads were collapsed and filtered. For each sample, productive Simpson clonality was calculated by taking the square root of Simpson's diversity index across productive rearrangements. The immuneACCESS repertoire file appears here via TCRdb, limited to in-frame rearrangements. These files lack a portion of the clones; in checked studies, under half of the deficit traces to unresolved V genes, and the cause of the others is not known. V and J calls and clone size are as listed in that table; D and trimming were resolved from the DNA. The sample table lists about 170,000 clones, approximately 84% of them with a count of one. The ten largest make up roughly 2.7% of the sample.

In Seattle, one collaborating source enrolled patients while the infection was active and tracked those patients longitudinally over the course of disease. Each collaborating institution followed its own protocols to collect whole blood in K2EDTA tubes. Collaborator samples were shipped for TCRbeta analysis as frozen whole blood, isolated PBMCs, or DNA extracted from either sample type. The receptor comes from an elderly woman with COVID-19, enrolled during active disease. The sample taken for sequencing was peripheral blood. The chain was built from TRBV19 and TRBJ2-7; the D segment could be TRBD2, given 5 matching bases. The DNA reads TGTGCCAGTAGTATAGTTAGCGACTACGAGCAGTACTTC. It translates as CASSIVSDYEQYF. The CDR3 plus the reference TRBV19 and TRBJ2-7 genes for the other parts give the full variable domain: DGGITQSPKYLFRKEGQNVTLSCEQNLNHDAMYWYRQDPGQGLRLIYYSQIVNDFQKGDIAEGYSVSREKKESFPLTVTSAQKNPTAFYLCASSIVSDYEQYFGPGTRLTVT.